The 9 T cell receptor beta chains below all came from one sample that was sequenced in a study of response to subunit inactivated influenza vaccine. TCRdb fed the RT-PCR reads into MiXCR, producing one record per CDR3 protein. The table lists under 200,000 distinct CDR3 sequences, roughly a tenth of them singletons, with roughly 33% in the top ten. The sequencing used CD8+ T cells sorted from PBMCs, collected about 24 months after vaccination. These receptors were collected from a man aged 50 to 75 who received an inactivated influenza vaccine.

This clonotype has more than one count but fewer than ten. The chain has TRBV5-1 and TRBJ1-1, with D possibly TRBD1 on 5 matching bases. This CDR3 has 14 amino acids. V lost 3 bases to trimming and J lost 1 base, with 10 bases between them. In germline, CDR1 is SGHRS, CDR2 YFSETQ. In nucleotides, the CDR3 is TGCGCCAGCAGCTGGGTGGGACGGAACACTGAAGCTTTCTTT. It yields the protein CASSWVGRNTEAFF.

The rearrangement joins TRBV10-3 to TRBJ2-6; tentatively, D is TRBD1 (6 bases). The CDR3 totals 16 residues. Germline V gene sequence: CDR1 ENHRY, CDR2 SYGVKD. V was clipped by 0 bases and J by 4 bases, with 10 bases between them. The CDR3, as DNA: TGTGCCATCAGTGAGTCAAGGGGGACCGGGGCCAACGTCCTGACTTTC. Its protein is CAISESRGTGANVLTF.

This clonotype was observed a handful of times. The chain has TRBV4-2 and TRBJ2-7; the D gene could be TRBD1 or TRBD2 (5 bases each). In germline, CDR1 is LGHNA, CDR2 YNFKEQ. CDR3 length: 15 amino acids. Trimming shortened V by 0 bases and J by 4 bases, and 13 bases separated the two germline ends. CDR3: CASSQDEGRDYEQYF. The CDR3 nucleotides read TGTGCCAGCAGCCAAGATGAGGGACGGGATTACGAGCAGTACTTC.

This chain connects TRBV4-2 to TRBJ2-3; a weak D match, TRBD2 (5 bases). Trimming left V 0 bases short and J 2 bases short, with 15 bases between. The CDR3 is 17 amino acids. Germline lookup yields CDR1 LGHNA and CDR2 YNFKEQ. CDR3 DNA sequence: TGTGCCAGCAGCCAAGAGTCAGCGGTGGCGATCACAGATACGCAGTATTTT. Protein product: CASSQESAVAITDTQYF.

This clonotype was counted at least ten times. This chain's CDR3 is CASSPSGLAGGYEQYF. The CDR3 bases are TGTGCCAGCAGTCCCTCCGGACTAGCGGGGGGATACGAGCAGTACTTC. V and J are TRBV12-3 or TRBV12-4 and TRBJ2-7, with 14 bases that match TRBD2. This CDR3 has 16 residues. V was clipped by 5 bases and J by 4 bases; unmatched bases: 7.

This clonotype was counted between two and nine times. This rearrangement joins TRBV27 to TRBJ1-6, with 10 bases aligning to TRBD1. This CDR3 region has 15 residues. V was clipped by 5 bases and J by 10 bases; unmatched bases: 8. Germline V CDR1 and CDR2: MNHEY, SMNVEV (reference sequence). The CDR3 sequence: CASSPRDRGRSPLHF. The CDR3 DNA follows: TGTGCCAGCAGTCCCCGGGACAGGGGAAGATCACCCCTCCACTTT.

V usage is TRBV6-2 or TRBV6-3 and J usage is TRBJ2-7, with 11 bases matching TRBD2. Trimming cost V 5 bases and J 2 bases; bases outside gene matches: 2. The CDR3 sequence is 14 residues long. In germline, CDR1 is MNHEY, CDR2 SVGEGT. The CDR3 region has the DNA TGTGCCAGCAGTCCACTAGCGGGAGCCTACGAGCAGTACTTC. This codes for CASSPLAGAYEQYF.

Remarks on this clonotype: A read error may explain this, as a much larger clone is one base away. The CDR3 nucleotides are TGCAGTGCTAGCCAGGGGGGTTGGGACAATGAGCAGTTCTTC. It is translated as CSASQGGWDNEQFF. This chain connects TRBV20-1 to TRBJ2-1; D possibly corresponds to TRBD1 (7 bases). The V end was cut by 3 bases, the J end by 5 bases, with 14 bases between. This CDR3 contains 14 residues. In germline, CDR1 is DFQATT, CDR2 SNEGSKA (reference sequence).

The CDR3 loop is CSARAGTLAFF. The CDR3, as DNA: TGCAGTGCTAGGGCCGGCACCCTCGCTTTCTTT. The chain has TRBV20-1 and TRBJ1-1; D remains unclear. CDR1 is DFQATT and CDR2 is SNEGSKA in the germline V gene (reference sequence). The CDR3 runs 11 residues. V was shortened by 3 bases and J by 11 bases, with 13 bases between the two germline ends.